The 32 T cell receptor beta chains presented below share a single source sample, sequenced in a study of early T cells in non-severe SARS-CoV-2 infection. TCRdb passed the 5' RACE reads through MiXCR, listing each CDR3 protein once. The sample holds 60,000 to 80,000 distinct CDR3 sequences, more than 9% seen once. The sequencing sample was made of whole blood. The receptor set was obtained from an adult who was a healthcare worker with PCR-confirmed SARS-CoV-2 infection or an uninfected control (not recorded which).

The sample holds many counts of this clonotype. The rearrangement links TRBV2 to TRBJ2-3; D may correspond to TRBD1 or TRBD2 (6 bases each). The CDR3 sequence is 14 residues long. Germline values: CDR1 SNHLY, CDR2 FYNNEI. Trimming left V 9 bases short and J 3 bases short, with 16 bases between. CDR3 bases: TGTGCCAGGTCCCAGGGGAGGAAAACAGATACGCAGTATTTT. It translates to CARSQGRKTDTQYF.

This clonotype occurred many times. The genes are TRBV11-2 and TRBJ1-3; 7 positions match TRBD1. Germline CDR1 reads SGHAT; CDR2 reads FQNNGV. Trimming removed 6 bases from V and 2 bases from J; junction bases left unmatched: 4. The CDR3 has 14 amino acids. Written as DNA, the CDR3 is TGTGCCAGCAGTTACGACAGGGCTGGAAACACCATATATTTT. It codes for CASSYDRAGNTIYF.

In regard to this clonotype: This may arise from a read error, as a much more abundant clone is one base away. This chain uses TRBV12-3 or TRBV12-4 with TRBJ1-3; D is unclear. CDR3 length equals 16 residues. CDR3 DNA: TGTGCCAACAGTTTAGCTACAGCGGGAACTGAAAACACCATATATTTT. It is translated as CANSLATAGTENTIYF.

This clonotype was found a few times. The chain links TRBV6-1 to TRBJ1-1, with D possibly matching TRBD1 (5 bases). The germline CDR1 and CDR2 sequences are MNHNS and SASEGT. The CDR3 extends over 13 amino acids. Deletions cut 4 bases from V and 1 base from J, with 7 bases between. The CDR3 nucleotides read TGTGCCAGCAGTGGAGACAGGAACACTGAAGCTTTCTTT. Translation: CASSGDRNTEAFF.

The V gene is TRBV7-9, the J gene TRBJ2-3; 8 bases are shared with TRBD2. V shed 1 base, J shed 2 bases, and the junction held 8 bases outside the gene matches. The CDR3 is made up of 17 amino acids. Germline loops: CDR1 SEHNR, CDR2 FQNEAQ (reference sequence). The CDR3 DNA reads as TGTGCCAGCAGCTTAGGGGCTAGCGGGCTTTTCACAGATACGCAGTATTTT. It yields the protein CASSLGASGLFTDTQYF.

V usage is TRBV11-2 and J usage is TRBJ2-3; 9 nucleotides match TRBD1. This CDR3 is 17 amino acids long. J lost 3 bases, V lost 5 bases, and 12 bases had no gene match. CDR1 and CDR2 from the germline V gene are SGHAT and FQNNGV. DNA for the CDR3: TGTGCCAGCAGCGCCGGACAGGGGTATTTTGAGACAGATACGCAGTATTTT. Translated: CASSAGQGYFETDTQYF.

The rearrangement links TRBV6-1 to TRBJ1-4; D is possibly TRBD1 (5 bases). Germline V CDR1 and CDR2: MNHNS, SASEGT. The ends were cut back, 7 bases at V and 5 bases at J, with 11 bases in the middle. CDR3 length: 13 amino acids. CDR3 protein: CASKRTRNEKLFF. CDR3 in DNA: TGTGCCAGCAAACGGACAAGAAATGAAAAACTGTTTTTT.

This clonotype came up many times. This chain connects TRBV24-1 to TRBJ2-2, with D tentatively TRBD1 or TRBD2 (5 bases each). This CDR3 contains 17 residues. In germline, CDR1 is KGHDR, CDR2 SFDVKD. Trimming left V 6 bases short and J 4 bases short, with 20 bases between. The CDR3 region has the DNA TGTGCCACCAGTAATGCCGAGGGGTATGAGGGCACCGGGGAGCTGTTTTTT. This encodes CATSNAEGYEGTGELFF.

This clonotype was counted many times. The chain recombines TRBV6-4 with TRBJ1-1; possible D gene TRBD1, 5 bases. Germline CDR1 and CDR2: MRHNA and SNTAGT. The CDR3 has 13 amino acids. V lost 3 bases, J lost 6 bases, and 11 bases lay in between. CDR3 coding DNA: TGTGCCAGCAGTGAGCGACGGGGGGCTGAAGCTTTCTTT. Its translation is CASSERRGAEAFF.

There are many counts of this clonotype. The CDR3 loop reads CASSRQGGGTYNEQFF. The CDR3 DNA sequence: TGCGCCAGCAGCCGACAGGGAGGGGGTACCTACAATGAGCAGTTCTTC. This sequence joins TRBV5-1 and TRBJ2-1, with D perhaps matching TRBD1 or TRBD2 (7 bases each). V was trimmed by 4 bases and J by 2 bases, leaving 16 bases between them. Germline CDR1 and CDR2: SGHRS and YFSETQ. CDR3 length equals 16 residues.

The gene calls are TRBV20-1 and TRBJ2-1; D call uncertain. Trimming stripped 0 bases from V and 9 bases from J, with 12 bases between. The CDR3 sequence is 13 residues long. The germline CDR1 and CDR2 sequences are DFQATT and SNEGSKA (reference sequence). CDR3 region: CSARDLRATEQFF. CDR3 DNA: TGCAGTGCTAGAGATCTAAGGGCCACTGAGCAGTTCTTC.

This clonotype showed up just a few times. This chain uses TRBV20-1 with TRBJ2-1; 9 positions match TRBD2. Per germline, CDR1 DFQATT and CDR2 SNEGSKA (reference sequence). The CDR3 has 17 amino acids. The V segment lost 0 bases and the J segment 2 bases; nucleotides outside the gene matches: 8. CDR3 amino acids: CSARDLLAGITYNEQFF. The CDR3 DNA is TGCAGTGCTAGAGATCTCCTAGCGGGGATAACCTACAATGAGCAGTTCTTC.

This clonotype was seen at least ten times. The V call is TRBV7-8, the J call TRBJ2-2; 7 positions agree with TRBD2. The V and J ends lost 5 bases and 1 base, in that order; junction bases with no gene match: 4. This CDR3 has 15 residues. The germline V gene encodes CDR1 SGHVS and CDR2 FQNEAQ. The CDR3 nucleotides read TGTGCCAGCAGCCCCTGGGGGGGGAACACCGGGGAGCTGTTTTTT. Translated, it gives CASSPWGGNTGELFF.

The V gene is TRBV27, the J gene TRBJ2-3, with TRBD1 matching over 8 bases. After removal of 8 bases from V and 1 base from J, the junction contained 8 bases not matched to a gene. The CDR3 runs to 15 residues. Germline V CDR1 and CDR2: MNHEY, SMNVEV (reference sequence). The CDR3 loop reads CASVAGGAGTDTQYF. The CDR3 DNA follows: TGTGCCAGCGTTGCAGGGGGCGCGGGCACAGATACGCAGTATTTT.

This clonotype appeared a few times. The chain links TRBV10-3 to TRBJ2-1; 10 bases agree with TRBD1. V gave up 9 bases and J gave up 3 bases; unmatched junction bases: 11. Germline assignment: CDR1 ENHRY and CDR2 SYGVKD. The CDR3 is made up of 16 amino acids. As DNA, the CDR3 is TGTGCCATGTTCCCGGACAGGGGGGTTAACTACAATGAGCAGTTCTTC. Translation gives CAMFPDRGVNYNEQFF.

The chain employs TRBV24-1 and TRBJ2-3, with TRBD1 matching over 10 bases. V lost 2 bases and J lost 2; bases outside the gene matches: 3. Germline assignment: CDR1 KGHDR and CDR2 SFDVKD. The length of the CDR3 is 16 residues. The CDR3 sequence: CATSDWTGGITDTQYF. The CDR3 DNA follows: TGTGCCACCAGTGATTGGACAGGGGGTATCACAGATACGCAGTATTTT.

This clonotype appeared many times. This chain uses TRBV6-2 or TRBV6-3 with TRBJ2-1, with 7 bases identical to TRBD2. The CDR3 runs 16 residues. The junction had 14 bases not matched to a gene; V was cut back by 6 bases and J by 6 bases. CDR1 is MNHEY, CDR2 SVGEGT, per germline. The CDR3 DNA reads as TGTGCCAGCAGCCCCCGGCCGAGGACTAGGGGCAATGAGCAGTTCTTC. This encodes CASSPRPRTRGNEQFF.

This clonotype was recorded many times. The V and J genes are TRBV7-3 and TRBJ2-7; 9 nucleotides align to TRBD1. The CDR3 consists of 15 residues. Germline values: CDR1 SGHTA, CDR2 FQGTGA. J was trimmed by 4 bases and V by 4 bases; bases with no gene match: 8. CDR3 in DNA: TGTGCCAGCAGCTCGATGACAGGGGGTAATTACGAGCAGTACTTC. This gives the protein CASSSMTGGNYEQYF.

A few counts support this clonotype. This chain joins TRBV10-3 and TRBJ2-1; 10 nucleotides agree with TRBD2. The V gene end was trimmed by 2 bases and the J gene end by 0 bases; junction bases not matched to a gene: 4. This CDR3 comprises 17 residues. In germline, CDR1 is ENHRY, CDR2 SYGVKD. The CDR3: CAISEGTSGNSYNEQFF. The DNA of the CDR3 is TGTGCCATCAGTGAGGGTACTAGCGGGAACTCCTACAATGAGCAGTTCTTC.

This chain connects TRBV29-1 to TRBJ2-4; 9 bases agree with TRBD2. The V segment lost 5 bases and the J segment 0 bases; nucleotides outside the gene matches: 2. Germline V gives CDR1 SQVTM, CDR2 ANQGSEA. The CDR3 consists of 14 residues. Here the CDR3 reads CSVSGRLAKNIQYF. Written as DNA, the CDR3 is TGCAGCGTTAGCGGGAGGTTAGCCAAAAACATTCAGTACTTC.

The chain recombines TRBV11-2 with TRBJ2-1, with D perhaps TRBD1 (6 bases). Germline loops: CDR1 SGHAT, CDR2 FQNNGV. This CDR3 comprises 17 residues. V gave up 2 bases and J gave up 5 bases, with 19 bases separating them. In nucleotides, the CDR3 is TGTGCCAGCAGCTTAACCCTACAGGGCCACAAAAACAATGAGCAGTTCTTC. Translated: CASSLTLQGHKNNEQFF.

The chain employs TRBV2 and TRBJ2-7; 7 positions agree with TRBD1. The V gene's germline CDR1 is SNHLY and CDR2 FYNNEI. There are 13 residues in the CDR3. J was trimmed by 3 bases and V by 6 bases; bases with no gene match: 5. CDR3 in amino acids: CASSGDSIYEQYF. The DNA of the CDR3 is TGTGCCAGCAGCGGGGACAGCATCTACGAGCAGTACTTC.

This clonotype was counted many times. This chain links TRBV28 with TRBJ2-3; unclear D gene. V lost 2 bases and J 3 bases, leaving 3 bases between the germline ends. There are 12 residues in the CDR3. The germline gives CDR1 MDHEN, CDR2 SYDVKM. CDR3 coding DNA: TGTGCCAGCAGTTTAGGGACAGATACGCAGTATTTT. This sequence encodes CASSLGTDTQYF.

This clonotype was found many times. The V call is TRBV20-1, the J call TRBJ2-5; no reliable D call. With 5 bases removed from V and 5 bases from J, the gap between germline ends came to 6 bases. The CDR3 contains 10 residues. CDR1 DFQATT and CDR2 SNEGSKA come from the germline V gene (reference sequence). For the CDR3, the DNA is TGCAGTGCTGCCGGGGAGACCCAGTACTTC. Its protein is CSAAGETQYF.

About this clonotype itself: A much more abundant neighbour one base away suggests this may be a read error. The V call is TRBV20-1, the J call TRBJ1-4; the match to TRBD1 covers 7 bases. The CDR3 length is 13 residues. Germline V lookup: CDR1 DFQATT, CDR2 SNEGSKA (reference sequence). V shed 1 base, J shed 10 bases, and the junction held 6 bases outside the gene matches. The CDR3 nucleotides read TGCAGTGCTAGAGGGACAGGCGATGGAAAACTGTTTTTT. Protein product: CSARGTGDGKLFF.

This clonotype has a count of ten or more. The chain carries TRBV12-3 or TRBV12-4 and TRBJ2-2; 7 bases map to TRBD2. The length of the CDR3 is 17 residues. J lost 0 bases, V lost 2 bases, and 6 bases had no gene match. For the CDR3, the DNA is TGTGCCAGCAGTTTAAAACGGGAGGCTTCGAACACCGGGGAGCTGTTTTTT. This encodes CASSLKREASNTGELFF.

The chain joins TRBV15 to TRBJ2-1; 9 nucleotides line up with TRBD2. CDR1 LNHNV and CDR2 YYDKDF come from the germline V gene (reference sequence). The CDR3 contains 14 residues. V shed 5 bases, J shed 12 bases, and the junction held 11 bases outside the gene matches. The CDR3: CATSPGLAHLRQFF. The CDR3 bases are TGTGCCACCAGCCCGGGACTAGCCCATCTAAGGCAGTTCTTC.

This clonotype was observed a few times. The CDR3 region is CASSLQGTVNNEQFF. As DNA, the CDR3 is TGTGCCAGCAGCTTACAAGGGACGGTAAACAATGAGCAGTTCTTC. The chain carries TRBV7-3 and TRBJ2-1; D might be TRBD1 or TRBD2, each matching 5 bases. Germline CDR1 reads SGHTA; CDR2 reads FQGTGA. The V gene lost 2 bases and the J gene lost 5 bases, with 13 bases spanning the gap. The CDR3 extends over 15 amino acids.

This clonotype was seen more than once but under ten times. The V and J genes are TRBV9 and TRBJ2-3, with 10 bases matching TRBD2. J was trimmed by 8 bases and V by 4 bases; bases with no gene match: 7. CDR1 and CDR2 (germline): SGDLS, YYNGEE. This CDR3 spans 14 amino acids. The CDR3 nucleotides read TGTGCCAGCAGCCCGGGGACTAGCGAAGTTACGCAGTATTTT. This encodes CASSPGTSEVTQYF.

This clonotype was recorded a few times. V usage is TRBV9 and J usage is TRBJ2-3, with a weak D call TRBD2 (6 bases). With 2 bases removed from V and 0 bases from J, the gap between germline ends came to 13 bases. This CDR3 is built from 16 residues. The V gene's germline CDR1 is SGDLS and CDR2 YYNGEE. The CDR3: CASSVGGGASTDTQYF. The CDR3 DNA reads as TGTGCCAGCAGCGTCGGTGGCGGGGCTAGCACAGATACGCAGTATTTT. Filled out from reference TRBV9 and TRBJ2-3, the complete variable domain reads DSGVTQTPKHLITATGQRVTLRCSPRSGDLSVYWYQQSLDQGLQFLIQYYNGEERAKGNILERFSAQQFPDLHSELNLSSLELGDSALYFCASSVGGGASTDTQYFGPGTRLTVL.

J is TRBJ2-1 and V is TRBV20-1; TRBD2 matches 13 bases. The CDR3 consists of 17 residues. The germline V gene has CDR1 DFQATT and CDR2 SNEGSKA (reference sequence). V lost 1 base, J lost 4 bases, and 7 bases stayed unmatched. This chain's CDR3 is CSARVGGTSGIYNEQFF. For the CDR3, the DNA is TGCAGTGCTAGAGTGGGAGGGACTAGCGGGATATACAATGAGCAGTTCTTC.

This clonotype was seen at least ten times. The chain uses TRBV5-1 and TRBJ1-1, with no clear D. The CDR3 consists of 13 residues. The germline V gene encodes CDR1 SGHRS and CDR2 YFSETQ. Between the trimmed V and J ends, which lost 2 bases and 7 bases, there was a span of 12 bases. CDR3 sequence reads: CASSFDGKNEAFF. For the CDR3, the DNA is TGCGCCAGCAGCTTCGACGGTAAGAATGAAGCTTTCTTT.